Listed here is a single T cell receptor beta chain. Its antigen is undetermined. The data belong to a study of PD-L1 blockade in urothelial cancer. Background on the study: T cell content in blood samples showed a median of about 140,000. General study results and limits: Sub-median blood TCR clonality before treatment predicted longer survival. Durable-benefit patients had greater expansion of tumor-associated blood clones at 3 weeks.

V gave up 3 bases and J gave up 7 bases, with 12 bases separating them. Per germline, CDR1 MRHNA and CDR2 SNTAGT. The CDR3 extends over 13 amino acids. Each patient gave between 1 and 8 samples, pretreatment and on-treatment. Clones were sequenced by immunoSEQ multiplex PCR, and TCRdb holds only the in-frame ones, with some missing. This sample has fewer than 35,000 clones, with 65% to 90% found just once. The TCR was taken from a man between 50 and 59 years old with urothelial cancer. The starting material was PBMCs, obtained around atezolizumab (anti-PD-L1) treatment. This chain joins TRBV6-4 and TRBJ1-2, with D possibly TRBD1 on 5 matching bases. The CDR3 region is CASSESGAGGYTF. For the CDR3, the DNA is TGTGCCAGCAGTGAGAGCGGGGCTGGTGGCTACACCTTC.